This TCR beta chain was identified in a study of a mutant IDH1 vaccine in newly diagnosed glioma. Across the whole study: Eight vaccinations reached patients in weeks 1, 3, 5, 7, 11, 15, 19 and 23.

Notes on this clone: The antigen is not known.

Time point denoted: week 11, during vaccination. In every dose of vaccine, 300 ug of mutant IDH1 20-mer peptide was given alongside topical imiquimod. The study enrolled donors with new WHO grade 3 or 4 IDH1-mutant, ATRX-lost astrocytomas. The germline V gene has CDR1 MNHNS and CDR2 SASEGT. Trimming took 2 bases from V and 3 from J, leaving 11 bases between them. The CDR3 loop spans 14 amino acids. Assay: immunoSEQ multiplex PCR; the TCRdb copy retains only in-frame clones and omits some. The repertoire consists of 100,000 to 150,000 clones, with about four fifths occurring once and the leading ten covering 4.5% to 6%.

The material sequenced was PBMCs, taken from a glioma patient whose treatment included an IDH1 peptide vaccine. The TCR originated in a middle-aged man with glioma. V and J are TRBV6-1 and TRBJ2-7; no clear D gene. The CDR3 sequence: CASSEYRSGYEQYF. The CDR3 DNA reads TGTGCCAGCAGTGAATATAGATCAGGCTACGAGCAGTACTTC.